These 30 T cell receptor beta chains were all obtained from the same sample, sequenced in a study of blood T cell repertoires in COVID-19. TCRdb keeps only in-frame clones here, not all; method: immunoSEQ multiplex PCR. The sample lists about 140,000 clones; over 80% were seen once. The specimen sequenced was peripheral blood. The receptors originated from a man aged 45 to 65 who had recovered from COVID-19.

This clone was seen only once. The V and J genes are TRBV10-3 and TRBJ2-1; D might be TRBD1 (6 bases). CDR1 is ENHRY, CDR2 SYGVKD, per germline. V was pared by 6 bases and J by 0 bases, with 12 bases between. The CDR3 is 15 residues long. The CDR3: CAIRDSTVSYNEQFF. CDR3 DNA sequence: TGTGCCATCAGGGACAGTACTGTCTCCTACAATGAGCAGTTCTTC.

The chain couples TRBV9 to TRBJ1-6; D possibly corresponds to TRBD1 (6 bases). Trimming stripped 1 base from V and 9 bases from J, with 11 bases between. Germline V gene lookup returns CDR1 SGDLS and CDR2 YYNGEE. The CDR3 runs to 14 residues. The CDR3 DNA reads as TGTGCCAGCAGCGTAAGGACAGAGGGTTCACCCCTCCACTTT. This codes for CASSVRTEGSPLHF.

The CDR3 region is CATSREHYSNQPQHF. The CDR3 DNA reads TGTGCCACCAGCAGAGAACACTATAGCAATCAGCCCCAGCATTTT. The chain joins TRBV15 to TRBJ1-5; D remains unclear. Germline V lookup: CDR1 LNHNV, CDR2 YYDKDF (reference sequence). This CDR3 has 15 residues. Trimming removed 0 bases from V and 0 bases from J, with 6 bases in between.

The genes are TRBV6-6 and TRBJ1-4; D is uncertain. This CDR3 is built from 15 residues. V was trimmed by 6 bases and J by 3 bases, leaving 14 bases between them. Germline V gene data show CDR1 as MNHNY and CDR2 as SVGAGI (reference sequence). The CDR3 is CASSPKGQANEKLFF. The DNA for the CDR3 is TGTGCCAGCAGCCCCAAAGGTCAGGCTAATGAAAAACTGTTTTTT.

The DNA for the CDR3 is TGTGCCAGCAGTTACATCGGACAGGGTATATACTCCTACAATGAGCAGTTCTTC. Residues: CASSYIGQGIYSYNEQFF. The V gene is TRBV6-2 or TRBV6-3, the J gene TRBJ2-1, with TRBD1 matching 8 bases. Germline V CDR1 and CDR2: MNHEY, SVGEGT. The CDR3 contains 18 residues. The J segment lost 0 bases and the V segment lost 2 bases, leaving 9 bases of the junction unmatched.

The rearrangement uses TRBV3-1 (or the pseudogene TRBV3-2) and TRBJ2-1, with 9 nucleotides matching TRBD2. CDR1 LGHDT and CDR2 YNNKEL come from the germline V gene (reference sequence). The CDR3 is 16 amino acids. The junction had 10 bases not matched to a gene; V was cut back by 4 bases and J by 6 bases. CDR3 DNA: TGTGCCAGCAGCCCAGTGGGTAGCGGGGGACCCAATGAGCAGTTCTTC. As protein: CASSPVGSGGPNEQFF.

The rearrangement uses TRBV6-2 or TRBV6-3 and TRBJ2-7, with 8 bases identical to TRBD2. The V gene's germline CDR1 is MNHEY and CDR2 SVGEGT. J gave up 2 bases and V 2 bases, and 8 bases lay outside the gene matches. CDR3 length: 16 residues. The CDR3 coding sequence is TGTGCCAGCAGTTACAACGAGCGGGGGCAGCCCTACGAGCAGTACTTC. This gives the protein CASSYNERGQPYEQYF.

J is TRBJ2-2 and V is TRBV30; a possible D gene is TRBD2 (6 bases). V was clipped by 2 bases and J by 1 base, with 8 bases between them. CDR1 and CDR2 (germline): GTSNPN, SVGIG (reference sequence). CDR3 length equals 14 residues. This CDR3 is CAWSWGENTGELFF. The DNA of the CDR3 is TGTGCCTGGAGTTGGGGGGAGAACACCGGGGAGCTGTTTTTT.

The V and J genes are TRBV12-5 and TRBJ2-5; 7 bases match TRBD1. Trimming took 5 bases from V and 2 from J; bases not matched to a gene: 8. Germline assignment: CDR1 LGHNT and CDR2 FRNRAP. The CDR3 covers 15 residues. The CDR3 loop is CASGPLSGGQETQYF. The CDR3 coding sequence is TGTGCTAGTGGTCCATTATCAGGGGGTCAAGAGACCCAGTACTTC.

The rearrangement links TRBV6-6 to TRBJ2-7; D gene unclear. Germline V gene data show CDR1 as MNHNY and CDR2 as SVGAGI (reference sequence). CDR3 length: 14 residues. V lost 2 bases and J lost 1, with 9 bases in between. The DNA of the CDR3 is TGTGCCAGCAGTTACAATCCTCTGTCCTACGAGCAGTACTTC. Residues: CASSYNPLSYEQYF.

The genes are TRBV7-3 and TRBJ2-1; 7 bases line up with TRBD1. The CDR3 contains 15 residues. Per germline, CDR1 SGHTA and CDR2 FQGTGA. The J segment lost 0 bases and the V segment lost 4 bases, leaving 3 bases of the junction unmatched. CDR3 sequence reads: CASSSTGSSYNEQFF. The CDR3 DNA sequence: TGTGCCAGCAGCTCGACAGGGAGCTCCTACAATGAGCAGTTCTTC.

The chain has TRBV6-5 and TRBJ2-2; a possible D gene is TRBD1 (7 bases). Germline V CDR1 and CDR2: MNHEY, SVGAGI. The CDR3 totals 15 residues. V lost 6 bases and J lost 5, with 16 bases in between. This CDR3 reads CASSGGGRSTGELFF. The CDR3 coding sequence is TGTGCCAGCAGCGGAGGGGGCAGGTCAACCGGGGAGCTGTTTTTT.

The J gene is TRBJ2-5, the V gene TRBV6-5; 10 bases line up with TRBD1. The CDR3 is 15 residues long. The germline V gene encodes CDR1 MNHEY and CDR2 SVGAGI. Trimming took 6 bases from V and 5 from J; bases not matched to a gene: 9. The CDR3 DNA reads TGTGCCAGCAGCGTTGACAGGGGGCGCGAGGAGACCCAGTACTTC. This gives the protein CASSVDRGREETQYF.

The chain carries TRBV19 and TRBJ1-5; a possible D gene is TRBD1 (6 bases). CDR1 LNHDA and CDR2 SQIVND come from the germline V gene (reference sequence). The CDR3 contains 15 residues. V gave up 7 bases and J gave up 4 bases, with 17 bases separating them. CDR3 sequence reads: CASMVGGGNNQPQHF. CDR3 DNA sequence: TGTGCCAGTATGGTCGGTGGGGGCAATAATCAGCCCCAGCATTTT.

Only a few counts were recorded for this clone. This CDR3 reads CASSLTESYEQYF. In DNA form, the CDR3 reads TGTGCCAGCAGCTTGACAGAATCCTACGAGCAGTACTTC. This chain joins TRBV5-5 and TRBJ2-7, with D unclear. The CDR3 is 13 amino acids. Germline V gives CDR1 SGHKS, CDR2 YYEKEE (reference sequence). Trimming shortened V by 1 base and J by 1 base, and 6 bases separated the two germline ends.

The rearrangement uses TRBV6-5 and TRBJ1-2; D possibly corresponds to TRBD1 (6 bases). The V gene's germline CDR1 is MNHEY and CDR2 SVGAGI. V dropped 6 bases and J dropped 7 bases, with 18 bases sitting between them. The CDR3 consists of 14 residues. For the CDR3, the DNA is TGTGCCAGCAGCCGCCCCGGGGGGCTGACTGGCTACACCTTC. As protein: CASSRPGGLTGYTF.

This sequence joins TRBV11-3 and TRBJ1-2; 9 positions match TRBD1. V dropped 2 bases and J dropped 0; count of bases not matched to a gene: 7. This CDR3 has 17 amino acids. CDR1 and CDR2 (germline): SGHNT, YENEEA. The CDR3 nucleotides read TGTGCCAGCAGCTTATCAGGGACAGGGACCACTAACTATGGCTACACCTTC. It yields the protein CASSLSGTGTTNYGYTF.

V and J are TRBV5-1 and TRBJ2-3; a weak D match, TRBD2 (7 bases). This CDR3 region has 15 residues. Germline CDR1 SGHRS, CDR2 YFSETQ. The V and J ends lost 4 bases and 2 bases respectively, with 14 bases between them. CDR3 in amino acids: CASSVGGGDTDTQYF. In DNA form, the CDR3 reads TGCGCCAGCAGCGTGGGAGGGGGGGACACAGATACGCAGTATTTT. The full variable domain, its missing parts supplied by reference TRBV5-1 and TRBJ2-3, is KAGVTQTPRYLIKTRGQQVTLSCSPISGHRSVSWYQQTPGQGLQFLFEYFSETQRNKGNFPGRFSGRQFSNSRSEMNVSTLELGDSALYLCASSVGGGDTDTQYFGPGTRLTVL.

This chain connects TRBV27 to TRBJ2-1; the match to TRBD2 covers 13 bases. CDR3 length: 16 residues. V was pared by 2 bases and J by 13 bases, with 11 bases of the junction left unmatched. Germline CDR1 MNHEY, CDR2 SMNVEV (reference sequence). The CDR3 nucleotides read TGTGCCAGCAGTTTACAGTCGGGACTAGCGGGGCCCCGCCAGTTCTTC. It is translated as CASSLQSGLAGPRQFF.

CDR3 in amino acids: CASSVNGDNNQPQHF. The CDR3, as DNA: TGTGCCAGCAGCGTAAACGGGGATAACAATCAGCCCCAGCATTTT. This chain links TRBV9 with TRBJ1-5; no clear D gene. Germline loops: CDR1 SGDLS, CDR2 YYNGEE. The germline V and J ends were trimmed by 1 base and 3 bases, with 11 bases remaining between them. The CDR3 is 15 residues long.

The chain links TRBV11-3 to TRBJ2-3, with 8 bases that match TRBD2. The V gene end was trimmed by 5 bases and the J gene end by 0 bases; junction bases not matched to a gene: 7. CDR1 and CDR2 from the germline V gene are SGHNT and YENEEA. CDR3 size: 16 residues. Written as DNA, the CDR3 is TGTGCCAGCAGCCGACTAGCGACCCCTAGCACAGATACGCAGTATTTT. This encodes CASSRLATPSTDTQYF.

In this sample, this clone turned up once. The chain uses TRBV12-3 or TRBV12-4 and TRBJ1-1; D is uncertain. The V gene lost 5 bases and the J gene lost 1 base, with 8 bases spanning the gap. The length of the CDR3 is 13 residues. The CDR3 is CASSPDSNTEAFF. CDR3 bases: TGTGCCAGCAGTCCAGACTCGAACACTGAAGCTTTCTTT.

The V and J genes are TRBV7-3 and TRBJ2-2; D is perhaps TRBD2 (6 bases). CDR3 size: 14 residues. Germline CDR1 SGHTA, CDR2 FQGTGA. The V end lost 7 bases, the J end lost 3 bases, and 12 bases lay between the germline ends. The CDR3 loop reads CASNFGGDTGELFF. The CDR3 DNA sequence: TGTGCCAGCAACTTCGGGGGTGACACCGGGGAGCTGTTTTTT.

The chain employs TRBV12-5 and TRBJ1-1; D ambiguous. Germline V lookup: CDR1 LGHNT, CDR2 FRNRAP. V lost 1 base to trimming and J lost 1 base, with 13 bases between them. The CDR3 loop spans 16 amino acids. CDR3 sequence: CASGLGPDSWNTEAFF. DNA of the CDR3: TGTGCTAGTGGTTTGGGACCGGACTCTTGGAACACTGAAGCTTTCTTT.

The V gene is TRBV6-6, the J gene TRBJ2-7; 8 bases match TRBD1. CDR3 length: 16 amino acids. With 2 bases clipped from V and 5 bases from J, the junction kept 11 bases outside the gene matches. Germline V gene sequence: CDR1 MNHNY, CDR2 SVGAGI (reference sequence). CDR3 coding DNA: TGTGCCAGCAGTTACATCCTAGACAGGGGATCCGACGAGCAGTACTTC. Its translation: CASSYILDRGSDEQYF.

V is TRBV29-1 and J is TRBJ2-5; 10 nucleotides line up with TRBD1. V was clipped by 6 bases and J by 5 bases; unmatched bases: 12. There are 15 residues in the CDR3. The germline gives CDR1 SQVTM, CDR2 ANQGSEA. CDR3 region: CSVARAGQGMETQYF. The CDR3 DNA reads TGCAGCGTAGCGAGGGCGGGACAGGGGATGGAGACCCAGTACTTC.

The chain uses TRBV6-2 or TRBV6-3 and TRBJ2-1; 11 bases are a match to TRBD2. Germline loops: CDR1 MNHEY, CDR2 SVGEGT. The CDR3 runs 20 residues. V lost 0 bases and J lost 0; bases outside the gene matches: 10. The CDR3: CASSYSPSGGLQSSYNEQFF. Written as DNA, the CDR3 is TGTGCCAGCAGTTACTCGCCTAGCGGGGGGCTACAGAGCTCCTACAATGAGCAGTTCTTC.

This sequence joins TRBV7-2 and TRBJ2-2; TRBD2 aligns across 10 bases. The CDR3 has 16 amino acids. CDR1 is SGHTA and CDR2 is FQGNSA in the germline V gene. The J segment lost 4 bases and the V segment lost 5 bases, leaving 7 bases of the junction unmatched. This CDR3 is CASSGLAVRGTGELFF. The DNA for the CDR3 is TGTGCCAGCAGCGGACTAGCGGTGCGAGGCACCGGGGAGCTGTTTTTT.

The chain carries TRBV19 and TRBJ2-2; weak D call: TRBD1 (6 bases). The CDR3 runs to 14 residues. Germline CDR1 reads LNHDA; CDR2 reads SQIVND (reference sequence). The germline V and J ends were trimmed by 7 bases and 0 bases, with 9 bases remaining between them. As DNA, the CDR3 is TGTGCCAGTATAGACAGGCCGAACACCGGGGAGCTGTTTTTT. Protein: CASIDRPNTGELFF.

The chain couples TRBV9 to TRBJ1-1; 11 bases match TRBD1. The CDR3 sequence is 18 residues long. After removal of 0 bases from V and 0 bases from J, the junction contained 7 bases not matched to a gene. Germline CDR1 reads SGDLS; CDR2 reads YYNGEE. The CDR3 loop is CASSVAGTGGTLNTEAFF. Written as DNA, the CDR3 is TGTGCCAGCAGCGTAGCCGGGACAGGGGGGACTTTGAACACTGAAGCTTTCTTT.